This TCR beta chain is drawn from a study of control samples from healthy donors and cancer patients. This CDR3 contains 15 residues. Germline CDR1 SQVTM, CDR2 ANQGSEA. V lost 0 bases and J lost 4; bases outside the gene matches: 3. Assay: immunoSEQ multiplex PCR; the TCRdb copy retains only in-frame clones and omits some. The sample has roughly 55,000 clones, approximately 86% seen once. This sequence originates from a man in his fifties or sixties in good health. Sequencing was carried out using blood. The gene calls are TRBV29-1 and TRBJ2-1; 10 bases align to TRBD2. The CDR3, as DNA: TGCAGCGTTGAAGAGCTAGCGGGGGTTTACAATGAGCAGTTCTTC. Its protein product is CSVEELAGVYNEQFF.